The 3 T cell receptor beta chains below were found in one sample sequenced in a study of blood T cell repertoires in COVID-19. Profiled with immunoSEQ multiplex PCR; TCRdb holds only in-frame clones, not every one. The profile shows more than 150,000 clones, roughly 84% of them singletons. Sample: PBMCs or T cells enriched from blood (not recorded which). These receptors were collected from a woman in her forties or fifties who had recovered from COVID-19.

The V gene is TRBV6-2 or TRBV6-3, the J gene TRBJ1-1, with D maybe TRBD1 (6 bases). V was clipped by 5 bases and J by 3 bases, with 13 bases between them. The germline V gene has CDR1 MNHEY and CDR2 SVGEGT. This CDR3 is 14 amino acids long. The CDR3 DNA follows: TGTGCCAGCAGTACCGACAGGAGTTACACTGAAGCTTTCTTT. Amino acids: CASSTDRSYTEAFF.

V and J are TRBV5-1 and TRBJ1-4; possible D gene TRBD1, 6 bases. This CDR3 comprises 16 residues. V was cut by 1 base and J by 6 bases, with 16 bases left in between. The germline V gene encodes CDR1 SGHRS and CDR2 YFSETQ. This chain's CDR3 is CASSLSVRGRDEKLFF. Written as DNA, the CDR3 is TGCGCCAGCAGCTTGTCAGTCAGGGGCCGCGATGAAAAACTGTTTTTT.

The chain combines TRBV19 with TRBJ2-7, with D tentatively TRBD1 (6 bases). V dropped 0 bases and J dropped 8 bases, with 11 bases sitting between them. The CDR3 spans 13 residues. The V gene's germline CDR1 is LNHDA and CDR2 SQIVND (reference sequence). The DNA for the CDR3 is TGTGCCAGTAGTATAGAGATAGGGGGACAGCAGTACTTC. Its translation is CASSIEIGGQQYF.